These 27 T cell receptor beta chains share one sample of origin, sequenced in a study of T cell responses to AZD1222 COVID-19 vaccine. Method: immunoSEQ multiplex PCR; TCRdb's copy keeps in-frame clones and lacks some. This repertoire shows some 120,000 clones, roughly 89% found once; its top ten account for around 12%. Sequencing used peripheral blood, obtained on day 0 of AZD1222 vaccination. The receptors come from an adult in good health.

CDR3 nucleotides: TGTGCCAGCTCTCCCCAACAGGGGTTGGTCGAGCAGTACTTC. Translating gives CASSPQQGLVEQYF. The gene calls are TRBV18 and TRBJ2-7, with TRBD1 matching 7 bases. Germline loops: CDR1 KGHSH, CDR2 LQKENI. CDR3 size: 14 residues. J gave up 6 bases and V 6 bases, and 11 bases lay outside the gene matches.

This clone showed up just once. The chain combines TRBV15 with TRBJ1-1; no firm D call. The ends were cut back, 4 bases at V and 0 bases at J, with 6 bases in the middle. Germline assignment: CDR1 LNHNV and CDR2 YYDKDF (reference sequence). The CDR3 contains 13 residues. CDR3 DNA sequence: TGTGCCACCAGCATAACAATGAACACTGAAGCTTTCTTT. Translating it yields CATSITMNTEAFF.

V usage is TRBV5-4 and J usage is TRBJ2-3; D may be TRBD1 (6 bases). This CDR3 is 17 amino acids long. Trimming shortened V by 0 bases and J by 5 bases, and 19 bases separated the two germline ends. In germline, CDR1 is SGHNT, CDR2 YYREEE (reference sequence). CDR3 sequence reads: CASSLGVAGAGLDTQYF. DNA of the CDR3: TGTGCCAGCAGCTTGGGGGTGGCAGGGGCAGGCCTAGATACGCAGTATTTT.

The rearrangement uses TRBV18 and TRBJ1-1; weak D call: TRBD1 (6 bases). Germline assignment: CDR1 KGHSH and CDR2 LQKENI. The CDR3 sequence is 14 residues long. Trimming cost V 3 bases and J 1 base, with 9 bases left between them. The CDR3 bases are TGTGCCAGCTCACCCTTGGACAGGAACACTGAAGCTTTCTTT. It codes for CASSPLDRNTEAFF.

V and J are TRBV30 and TRBJ1-2, with D maybe TRBD1 (6 bases). From germline, CDR1 is GTSNPN and CDR2 SVGIG (reference sequence). The CDR3 consists of 12 residues. V was pared by 3 bases and J by 8 bases, with 13 bases between. The CDR3 protein is CAWSGGARGYTF. The CDR3 DNA sequence: TGTGCCTGGAGCGGGGGGGCGCGAGGCTACACCTTC.

The chain combines TRBV19 with TRBJ2-1; 12 bases align to TRBD1. The CDR3 is 15 residues long. The V and J ends lost 5 bases and 7 bases, in that order; junction bases with no gene match: 6. From germline, CDR1 is LNHDA and CDR2 SQIVND (reference sequence). The CDR3 here is CASSYPGQGANEQFF. DNA for the CDR3: TGTGCCAGTAGTTACCCGGGACAGGGGGCAAATGAGCAGTTCTTC.

J is TRBJ1-5 and V is TRBV14, with 8 nucleotides matching TRBD1. CDR3 size: 14 residues. V lost 1 base, J lost 7 bases, and 3 bases stayed unmatched. Germline-derived CDR1 and CDR2 are SGHDN and FVKESK. The CDR3 is CASSQGTGYQPQHF. The CDR3 DNA is TGTGCCAGCAGCCAAGGGACAGGGTACCAGCCCCAGCATTTT.

This clone occurred once. This sequence joins TRBV7-2 and TRBJ2-7; D unresolved. Germline lookup yields CDR1 SGHTA and CDR2 FQGNSA. The CDR3 is 14 residues long. The V end was cut by 1 base, the J end by 1 base, with 8 bases between. The CDR3 sequence is CASSLVSRSYEQYF. For the CDR3, the DNA is TGTGCCAGCAGCTTAGTATCCCGATCCTACGAGCAGTACTTC.

This clone was picked up a small number of times. The chain links TRBV19 to TRBJ1-4; TRBD1 is a possible D gene (5 bases). From germline, CDR1 is LNHDA and CDR2 SQIVND (reference sequence). Trimming shortened V by 3 bases and J by 8 bases, and 13 bases separated the two germline ends. There are 14 residues in the CDR3. The CDR3 nucleotides read TGTGCCAGTAGTATGAGCCTAAGGGGCGAAAAACTGTTTTTT. Protein: CASSMSLRGEKLFF.

The chain carries TRBV28 and TRBJ2-7; 15 bases are shared with TRBD2. Germline CDR1 is MDHEN and CDR2 is SYDVKM. This CDR3 has 17 residues. The V segment lost 7 bases and the J segment 0 bases; nucleotides outside the gene matches: 7. DNA of the CDR3: TGTGCCAGCACTATAGGGACTAGCGGGAGGAGCTCCTACGAGCAGTACTTC. Translation: CASTIGTSGRSSYEQYF.

The chain combines TRBV28 with TRBJ1-2, with D possibly matching TRBD1 (5 bases). The CDR3 has 14 amino acids. Trimming left V 9 bases short and J 7 bases short, with 21 bases between. Germline assignment: CDR1 MDHEN and CDR2 SYDVKM. As DNA, the CDR3 is TGTGCCAGGGGGCGACAGCAAGGCGTCTCTGGCTACACCTTC. Its translation: CARGRQQGVSGYTF.

The chain links TRBV19 to TRBJ2-3; maybe TRBD2 (5 bases). The CDR3 is 16 residues long. Germline loops: CDR1 LNHDA, CDR2 SQIVND (reference sequence). The V end was cut by 5 bases, the J end by 1 base, with 16 bases between. CDR3 residues: CASSYGDRWGTDTQYF. The CDR3 bases are TGTGCCAGTAGTTACGGGGATCGGTGGGGCACAGATACGCAGTATTTT.

This clone has a single count. The chain recombines TRBV28 with TRBJ2-1, with 9 bases matching TRBD2. J gave up 4 bases and V 6 bases, and 7 bases lay outside the gene matches. This CDR3 contains 15 residues. Per germline, CDR1 MDHEN and CDR2 SYDVKM. CDR3 sequence reads: CASRPSGNYYNEQFF. CDR3 coding DNA: TGTGCCAGCAGGCCTAGCGGGAATTATTACAATGAGCAGTTCTTC.

The chain uses TRBV19 and TRBJ2-5; perhaps TRBD1 as D (6 bases). The length of the CDR3 is 13 residues. The V gene's germline CDR1 is LNHDA and CDR2 SQIVND (reference sequence). Deletions cut 3 bases from V and 4 bases from J, with 9 bases between. The CDR3 bases are TGTGCCAGTAGTATCCGCAGGGGAGAGACCCAGTACTTC. Amino acid sequence: CASSIRRGETQYF.

This sequence joins TRBV6-2 or TRBV6-3 and TRBJ2-2; 9 nucleotides match TRBD1. After removal of 0 bases from V and 3 bases from J, the junction contained 5 bases not matched to a gene. This CDR3 contains 17 residues. Per the germline V gene, CDR1 is MNHEY and CDR2 is SVGEGT. CDR3 bases: TGTGCCAGCAGTTACTCCTCCGGGACAGGGTACACCGGGGAGCTGTTTTTT. This encodes CASSYSSGTGYTGELFF.

V usage is TRBV18 and J usage is TRBJ2-2; 7 bases align to TRBD1. The CDR3 has 15 residues. The germline V gene encodes CDR1 KGHSH and CDR2 LQKENI. Germline trimming cut 5 bases from V and 3 bases from J; bases unmatched to any gene: 6. CDR3 sequence: CASSAGTADTGELFF. CDR3 DNA: TGTGCCAGCTCAGCCGGGACAGCGGACACCGGGGAGCTGTTTTTT.

The V and J genes are TRBV7-9 and TRBJ1-2, with a weak D call TRBD1 (5 bases). The CDR3 sequence is 15 residues long. V lost 4 bases and J lost 4, with 16 bases in between. Germline-derived CDR1 and CDR2 are SEHNR and FQNEAQ (reference sequence). CDR3 region: CASSSSQGPLYGYTF. DNA for the CDR3: TGTGCCAGCAGCTCATCCCAGGGCCCTCTCTATGGCTACACCTTC.

The chain combines TRBV21-1 with TRBJ2-4; the table's D call of TRBD1 was not tested on the DNA. TRBV21-1 is shown as a pseudogene. The CDR3 is 14 residues long. The CDR3 coding sequence is TGTGCCATGCGACACCCACAAGCCAAAAACATTCAGTACTTC. As protein: CAMRHPQAKNIQYF.

This rearrangement joins TRBV10-3 to TRBJ1-2, with 7 bases that match TRBD1. Germline V lookup: CDR1 ENHRY, CDR2 SYGVKD. The CDR3 has 15 amino acids. The V segment lost 4 bases and the J segment 1 base; nucleotides outside the gene matches: 6. CDR3 residues: CAISGTGTDNYGYTF. The CDR3 region has the DNA TGTGCCATCAGTGGTACCGGGACAGATAACTATGGCTACACCTTC.

The chain has TRBV19 and TRBJ1-6; no clear D gene. The ends were cut back, 7 bases at V and 9 bases at J, with 16 bases in the middle. CDR3 length: 14 amino acids. Germline V CDR1 and CDR2: LNHDA, SQIVND (reference sequence). CDR3 DNA sequence: TGTGCCAGTACGATAGGAAGGCTAGGTTCACCCCTCCACTTT. Translation gives CASTIGRLGSPLHF.

This clone has a handful of counts. The J gene is TRBJ2-5, the V gene TRBV7-2; 8 nucleotides agree with TRBD2. The CDR3 extends over 15 amino acids. CDR1 and CDR2 from the germline V gene are SGHTA and FQGNSA. Trimming took 5 bases from V and 2 from J; bases not matched to a gene: 7. This CDR3 reads CASSERASGQETQYF. The CDR3 region has the DNA TGTGCCAGCAGCGAGAGGGCTAGCGGGCAAGAGACCCAGTACTTC.

This clone was recorded once. The V call is TRBV2, the J call TRBJ2-1; 7 positions match TRBD2. Unmatched junction bases numbered 1, after V lost 3 bases and J lost 5 bases. The CDR3 runs 13 residues. Germline CDR1 SNHLY, CDR2 FYNNEI. Here the CDR3 reads CASSDGRNNEQFF. In nucleotides, the CDR3 is TGTGCCAGCAGTGACGGGAGGAACAATGAGCAGTTCTTC.

CDR3 nucleotide sequence: TGTGCCAGCAGCTTATACAGTTATCAGCCCCAGCATTTT. It is translated as CASSLYSYQPQHF. This chain joins TRBV11-2 and TRBJ1-5; D remains unclear. The CDR3 is 13 residues long. Trimming shortened V by 2 bases and J by 5 bases, and 7 bases separated the two germline ends. Germline lookup yields CDR1 SGHAT and CDR2 FQNNGV.

The genes are TRBV6-5 and TRBJ2-2, with a possible D match to TRBD1 (6 bases). The CDR3 is 14 residues long. Germline V gives CDR1 MNHEY, CDR2 SVGAGI. The V end lost 6 bases, the J end lost 7 bases, and 15 bases lay between the germline ends. The CDR3 coding sequence is TGTGCCAGCAGCCAAACAGGGAGAGGCGGGGAGCTGTTTTTT. This encodes CASSQTGRGGELFF.

This clone was seen a few times. This rearrangement joins TRBV5-4 to TRBJ2-5; TRBD2 aligns across 12 bases. V trimming: 0 bases; J trimming: 5 bases; junction bases outside the gene matches: 2. The CDR3 has 15 residues. From germline, CDR1 is SGHNT and CDR2 YYREEE (reference sequence). This CDR3 is CASSLGLAGVETQYF. CDR3 bases: TGTGCCAGCAGCTTGGGACTAGCGGGAGTTGAGACCCAGTACTTC. Using reference TRBV5-4 and TRBJ2-5 for the parts outside the CDR3, the full variable domain is ETGVTQSPTHLIKTRGQQVTLRCSSQSGHNTVSWYQQALGQGPQFIFQYYREEENGRGNFPPRFSGLQFPNYSSELNVNALELDDSALYLCASSLGLAGVETQYFGPGTRLLVL.

This clone was seen a few times. This chain uses TRBV7-2 with TRBJ1-5; D gene uncertain. V lost 5 bases to trimming and J lost 7 bases, with 9 bases between them. The length of the CDR3 is 12 residues. Germline V CDR1 and CDR2: SGHTA, FQGNSA. CDR3 loop: CASSHGRQPQHF. CDR3 in DNA: TGTGCCAGCAGCCACGGGAGGCAGCCCCAGCATTTT. The variable domain in full, completed from reference TRBV7-2 and TRBJ1-5, reads GAGVSQSPSNKVTEKGKDVELRCDPISGHTALYWYRQSLGQGLEFLIYFQGNSAPDKSGLPSDRFSAERTGGSVSTLTIQRTQQEDSAVYLCASSHGRQPQHFGDGTRLSIL.

J is TRBJ2-1 and V is TRBV29-1; 11 bases are shared with TRBD2. CDR1 and CDR2 (germline): SQVTM, ANQGSEA. With 1 base clipped from V and 4 bases from J, the junction kept 3 bases outside the gene matches. CDR3 length: 15 amino acids. The CDR3 nucleotides read TGCAGCGTTGAAGGGACTAGCGGGCTGTACAATGAGCAGTTCTTC. Protein sequence: CSVEGTSGLYNEQFF.